These 30 T cell receptor delta chains share one sample of origin, sequenced in a study of gamma-delta chains in newborns, infants, children. TCRdb re-called the reads through CATT. Among around 5,200 delta-chain clones, roughly 15% were seen once, and the ten largest hold 20% to 25%. This specimen consisted of blood, obtained at baseline. These receptor sequences come from a child who was a newborn, infant or young child, either healthy, febrile or measles-vaccinated (not recorded which).

As concerns this clone: A read error is possible here, since a much larger clone lies one base away. The same CDR3 is also encoded by other DNA sequences in this sample. V gene TRDV2 combines with J gene TRDJ1; 13 nucleotides agree with TRDD3. The CDR3 covers 18 residues. The V gene's germline CDR1 is GEAIGNYY and CDR2 EKD. CDR3 nucleotides: TGTGCCTGTGACACTCTACTGGGGGATACGGCGTACACCGATAAGCTCATCTTT. Its protein product is CACDTLLGDTAYTDKLIF.

This clone has a handful of counts. A far larger clone lies a single base away; this is likely a read error. Within the sample, other DNA sequences also encode this same CDR3. The chain is built from TRDV1 and TRDJ2; the match to TRDD2 covers 9 bases. This CDR3 comprises 26 residues. The germline CDR1 and CDR2 sequences are TSWWSYY and QGS. Trimming at V came to 0 bases and at J to 0 bases, leaving 29 bases not matched to a gene. The CDR3 DNA reads TGTGCTCTTGGGGAACTTTCCCCGTCCTTCCTACGTGGCGTGGGGGACCGATACGCTTTGACAGCACAACTCTTCTTT. Its translation is CALGELSPSFLRGVGDRYALTAQLFF.

Only a few counts were recorded for this clone. Other DNA sequences of this sample code for an identical CDR3. V and J are TRDV1 and TRDJ1; D is perhaps TRDD3 (6 bases). Trimming shortened V by 1 base and J by 0 bases, and 36 bases separated the two germline ends. In germline, CDR1 is TSWWSYY, CDR2 QGS. This CDR3 comprises 24 residues. This chain's CDR3 is CALGERFIWVRAIEWGLYTDKLIF. CDR3 in DNA: TGTGCTCTTGGGGAACGTTTTATATGGGTTAGGGCTATCGAATGGGGGCTATACACCGATAAACTCATCTTT.

This clone was seen more than once but under ten times. TCRdb shows a much larger clone's protein in place of this DNA's translation, and the two differ at residue 10, likely through a read error; the protein shown is translated from the DNA. CDR3 amino acids: CAFLILSSYGGIVPDKLIF. Here the CDR3 DNA reads TGTGCCTTTCTTATACTCAGTTCGTACGGGGGGATAGTTCCCGATAAACTCATCTTT. The V and J genes are TRDV3 and TRDJ1, with 8 bases matching TRDD3. J was trimmed by 3 bases and V by 2 bases; bases with no gene match: 23. The germline CDR1 and CDR2 sequences are TVYSNPD and GDNSRS (reference sequence). CDR3 length: 19 residues.

A word on this clone: In the same sample, other DNA sequences code for this CDR3. The J gene is TRDJ3, the V gene TRDV2; TRDD3 matches 11 bases. The CDR3 contains 19 residues. V dropped 3 bases and J dropped 0; count of bases not matched to a gene: 6. Germline loops: CDR1 GEAIGNYY, CDR2 EKD. The DNA for the CDR3 is TGTGCCTGTGACCCTACTGGGGGATATAGCTCCTGGGACACCCGACAGATGTTTTTC. Encoded protein: CACDPTGGYSSWDTRQMFF.

About this clone itself: This likely reflects a read error, since a far larger clone is one base away. The V gene is TRDV3, the J gene TRDJ1, with TRDD3 matching 13 bases. The germline CDR1 and CDR2 sequences are TVYSNPD and GDNSRS (reference sequence). The length of the CDR3 is 17 residues. V shed 4 bases, J shed 3 bases, and the junction held 14 bases outside the gene matches. For the CDR3, the DNA is TGTGCCTCTCGTAATGCCTACTGGGGGATACGGGCCGATAAACTCATCTTT. Translation gives CASRNAYWGIRADKLIF. Full variable domain (remainder filled in from reference TRDV3 and TRDJ1): CDKVTQSSPDQTVASGSEVVLLCTYDTVYSNPDLFWYRIRPDYSFQFVFYGDNSRSEGADFTQGRFSVKHILTQKAFHLVISPVRTEDSATYYCASRNAYWGIRADKLIFGKGTRVTVEP.

This clone has a handful of counts. A far larger clone is one nucleotide away, so this likely arose from a read error. The chain couples TRDV1 to TRDJ1, with 12 bases lining up with TRDD3. The CDR3 runs to 20 residues. The germline V gene has CDR1 TSWWSYY and CDR2 QGS. CDR3 amino acids: CALGELYRLGDTRYTDKPIF. The CDR3 region has the DNA TGTGCTCTTGGGGAACTATATAGGCTGGGGGATACGAGGTACACCGATAAACCCATCTTT.

On this clone itself: Relative to the germline gene, one junction end is altered; a read error may explain this. The V gene is TRDV1, the J gene TRDJ3; tentatively, D is TRDD3 (5 bases). This CDR3 has 25 residues. CDR1 and CDR2 (germline): TSWWSYY, QGS. The CDR3 bases are TGTGCTCTTGGGATGAAGGGTTACCAACGGGGGTCTGGGAAACAAGATGCCTGGGACACCCTACAGATGTTTTTC. This sequence encodes CALGMKGYQRGSGKQDAWDTLQMFF.

Turning to this clone: A much larger clone differs from this one at a single base, so this may be a read error. The chain couples TRDV1 to TRDJ1; 13 nucleotides agree with TRDD3. TRDJ2 matches the DNA end more closely, so the J call is doubtful. The CDR3 covers 23 residues. Germline V CDR1 and CDR2: TSWWSYY, QGS. CDR3 nucleotides: TGTGCTCTTGGGGAACGGACCCCTTACTGGGGGATACGGTGGATCTCTTTGGCAGCACAACTCTTCTTT. Protein product: CALGERTPYWGIRWISLAAQLFF.

The V call is TRDV1, the J call TRDJ1, with 10 bases matching TRDD3. Germline V lookup: CDR1 TSWWSYY, CDR2 QGS. V lost 0 bases and J lost 0; bases outside the gene matches: 25. The CDR3 is made up of 24 amino acids. CDR3 region: CALGELGASYPHWGIPIYTDKLIF. The CDR3 region has the DNA TGTGCTCTTGGGGAACTTGGGGCTTCCTACCCGCACTGGGGGATTCCAATTTACACCGATAAACTCATCTTT.

This clone ranks as medium-sized. The chain combines TRDV2 with TRDJ1; tentative D call: TRDD3 (6 bases). Germline CDR1 is GEAIGNYY and CDR2 is EKD. CDR3 length equals 13 residues. The V gene lost 0 bases and the J gene lost 2 bases, with 6 bases spanning the gap. The CDR3 nucleotides are TGTGCCTGTGACACCTGGGGGACCGATAAACTCATCTTT. Its translation is CACDTWGTDKLIF.

This clone has just a few counts. The chain joins TRDV1 to TRDJ1; 9 bases map to TRDD2. The germline CDR1 and CDR2 sequences are TSWWSYY and QGS. The V segment lost 3 bases and the J segment 0 bases; nucleotides outside the gene matches: 26. The CDR3 is 23 amino acids. CDR3 in amino acids: CALGDTPGPSYLYWGEYTDKLIF. CDR3 coding DNA: TGTGCTCTTGGGGATACTCCGGGCCCTTCCTACCTTTACTGGGGTGAGTACACCGATAAACTCATCTTT.

This clone has just a few counts. The chain is built from TRDV1 and TRDJ1; possibly TRDD2 or TRDD3 for D (8 bases each). Germline CDR1 is TSWWSYY and CDR2 is QGS. Trimming removed 3 bases from V and 0 bases from J, with 29 bases in between. This CDR3 is built from 21 residues. This CDR3 is CALGDRGLPRPTGGYTDKLIF. The CDR3 DNA follows: TGTGCTCTTGGGGACAGAGGCCTTCCTAGACCCACTGGGGGGTACACCGATAAACTCATCTTT.

The CDR3 DNA sequence: TGTGCTCTTGGGGAACTACTGGATCCTAGGTACCGGGGGATAAAATGGTCTTTGACAGCACAACTCTTCTTT. It yields the protein CALGELLDPRYRGIKWSLTAQLFF. This chain connects TRDV1 to TRDJ2, with 8 bases lining up with TRDD3. The germline gives CDR1 TSWWSYY, CDR2 QGS. This CDR3 has 24 residues. After removal of 0 bases from V and 0 bases from J, the junction contained 24 bases not matched to a gene.

Judged by abundance, this clone is medium-sized. V is TRDV1 and J is TRDJ1, with 7 bases aligning to TRDD3. Trimming cost V 6 bases and J 0 bases; bases outside gene matches: 22. Germline V lookup: CDR1 TSWWSYY, CDR2 QGS. There are 20 residues in the CDR3. CDR3 in DNA: TGTGCTCTTGGAGGATTCTTACCTACCCTGGGGGGATCGTACACCGATAAACTCATCTTT. Protein product: CALGGFLPTLGGSYTDKLIF.

With respect to this clone: One end of the junction fails to match germline, which may point to a read error. The chain uses TRDV1 and TRDJ1, with TRDD3 matching over 11 bases. Germline CDR1 is TSWWSYY and CDR2 is QGS. This CDR3 has 18 residues. CDR3 region: CALGEFLTWGIRVDKPIF. The CDR3, as DNA: TGTGCTCTTGGGGAATTCCTAACTTGGGGGATACGTGTAGATAAACCCATCTTT.

This clone is medium-sized by share. This rearrangement joins TRDV2 to TRDJ2; 7 bases agree with TRDD3. V gave up 3 bases and J gave up 6 bases; unmatched junction bases: 9. This CDR3 spans 15 amino acids. CDR1 is GEAIGNYY, CDR2 EKD, per germline. The CDR3 DNA reads TGTGCCTGTGACGGTTTGGGGGAGAGATCAGCACAACTCTTCTTT. It yields the protein CACDGLGERSAQLFF.

In its sample, this clone is medium-sized. The rearrangement links TRDV1 to TRDJ1; 8 nucleotides line up with TRDD3. The CDR3 is made up of 19 amino acids. Germline values: CDR1 TSWWSYY, CDR2 QGS. V shed 5 bases, J shed 0 bases, and the junction held 17 bases outside the gene matches. Here the CDR3 DNA reads TGTGCTCTTGGGCCCAATCTACTCCTGGGGGACTGGTACACCGATAAACTCATCTTT. Translating it yields CALGPNLLLGDWYTDKLIF.

This clone has just a few counts. The genes are TRDV1 and TRDJ1; 9 nucleotides align to TRDD3. J was trimmed by 1 base and V by 1 base; bases with no gene match: 22. Germline CDR1 and CDR2: TSWWSYY and QGS. The CDR3 spans 22 residues. CDR3 sequence (DNA): TGTGCTCTTGGGGAACCCGACCCTACAAGATGGGGGATAAGGGACTTCACCGATAAACTCATCTTT. This encodes CALGEPDPTRWGIRDFTDKLIF.

This clone has only a few counts. The protein recorded in TCRdb matches a much larger clone and deviates from this DNA's translation at residue 14, suggesting a read error; the protein here is obtained by translating the DNA. The J gene is TRDJ1, the V gene TRDV3, with 12 bases matching TRDD3. CDR1 is TVYSNPD, CDR2 GDNSRS, per germline (reference sequence). This CDR3 has 17 residues. The CDR3 DNA reads as TGTGCCCTCCACGCCGGGTACTGGGGGATACAGACCGATAGACTCATCTTT. It codes for CALHAGYWGIQTDRLIF.

This clone rates as medium-sized (0.01 to 0.1%). The chain joins TRDV1 to TRDJ1, with TRDD3 as a possible D gene (6 bases). Trimming removed 1 base at V and 0 bases at J, with 27 bases between. The V gene's germline CDR1 is TSWWSYY and CDR2 QGS. There are 21 residues in the CDR3. CDR3 residues: CALGEPPWVYFGGSYTDKLIF. CDR3 bases: TGTGCTCTTGGGGAACCTCCCTGGGTGTACTTTGGGGGTTCGTACACCGATAAACTCATCTTT.

This clone is termed medium-sized (0.01 to 0.1%). This sample also contains other DNA sequences that code for the same CDR3. V usage is TRDV2 and J usage is TRDJ1; 11 nucleotides line up with TRDD3. The V segment lost 3 bases and the J segment 0 bases; nucleotides outside the gene matches: 20. CDR1 is GEAIGNYY, CDR2 EKD, per germline. The CDR3 totals 21 residues. The CDR3 loop is CACDPVLLGDRTSSYTDKLIF. DNA for the CDR3: TGTGCCTGTGACCCCGTTTTACTGGGGGATAGGACGTCTTCGTACACCGATAAACTCATCTTT.

By share of the sample, this clone is medium-sized. This chain uses TRDV2 with TRDJ1, with 12 bases aligning to TRDD3. V was clipped by 0 bases and J by 0 bases; unmatched bases: 10. Germline V gives CDR1 GEAIGNYY, CDR2 EKD. The CDR3 is 19 residues long. The CDR3 coding sequence is TGTGCCTGTGACACCCTAACCCTGGGGGATACGCTATACACCGATAAACTCATCTTT. Its translation is CACDTLTLGDTLYTDKLIF.

This clone was observed a few times. The rearrangement links TRDV1 to TRDJ1; TRDD3 is a possible D gene (5 bases). Looked up from germline, CDR1 is TSWWSYY and CDR2 is QGS. Deletions cut 0 bases from V and 1 base from J, with 15 bases between. This CDR3 region has 17 residues. The CDR3 protein is CALGELNCLGSTDKLIF. DNA of the CDR3: TGTGCTCTTGGGGAACTAAATTGCTTGGGATCCACCGATAAACTCATCTTT.

In this sample, this clone is medium-sized. This rearrangement joins TRDV1 to TRDJ1; 9 nucleotides line up with TRDD2. V lost 9 bases, J lost 4 bases, and 18 bases stayed unmatched. Germline CDR1 and CDR2: TSWWSYY and QGS. The length of the CDR3 is 17 residues. In DNA form, the CDR3 reads TGTGCTCTGGACCTTCCTACGGCGGAACTGGCCTTCGATAAACTCATCTTT. Amino acid sequence: CALDLPTAELAFDKLIF.

The rearrangement links TRDV2 to TRDJ3, with D perhaps TRDD3 (6 bases). Between the trimmed V and J ends, which lost 0 bases and 1 base, there was a span of 21 bases. The CDR3 loop spans 21 amino acids. Germline-derived CDR1 and CDR2 are GEAIGNYY and EKD. The CDR3 coding sequence is TGTGCCTGTGACACCGGATGGGGGTTTACCTCGACGTCCTGGGACACCCGACAGATGTTTTTC. Translated, it gives CACDTGWGFTSTSWDTRQMFF.

CDR3 sequence: CACDTLSFPTAIMEDTSHTDKLIF. CDR3 coding DNA: TGTGCCTGTGACACCCTGAGCTTTCCTACGGCGATAATGGAGGATACTTCGCACACCGATAAACTCATCTTT. The chain links TRDV2 to TRDJ1; possible D gene TRDD2, 7 bases. CDR1 is GEAIGNYY and CDR2 is EKD in the germline V gene. The length of the CDR3 is 24 residues. Trimming shortened V by 0 bases and J by 0 bases, and 37 bases separated the two germline ends.

This rearrangement joins TRDV1 to TRDJ1; the match to TRDD3 covers 9 bases. Trimming took 3 bases from V and 3 from J; bases not matched to a gene: 26. Germline V lookup: CDR1 TSWWSYY, CDR2 QGS. The CDR3 loop spans 22 amino acids. CDR3 bases: TGTGCTCTTGGGGAGATTAACCTACGTATCTGGGGGGGATACTGTATAGCCGATAAACTCATCTTT. Translated: CALGEINLRIWGGYCIADKLIF.

This clone was counted only a few times. A much larger clonotype is one base distant, so this may be a read error. V gene TRDV3 combines with J gene TRDJ1; 12 bases fit TRDD3. V was clipped by 4 bases and J by 0 bases; unmatched bases: 36. This CDR3 contains 25 residues. Germline values: CDR1 TVYSNPD, CDR2 GDNSRS (reference sequence). The DNA for the CDR3 is TGTGCCTCTATCCCCTCCTTCCTACGAGGTGCTGGGGGATACGCGTATCCCTGGAACACCGATAAACTCATCTTT. Translated: CASIPSFLRGAGGYAYPWNTDKLIF.

By sample fraction, this clone is medium-sized (0.01 to 0.1%). Other DNA sequences of this sample code for an identical CDR3. The gene calls are TRDV2 and TRDJ1, with a possible D match to TRDD3 (5 bases). This CDR3 contains 15 residues. The V end was cut by 1 base, the J end by 0 bases, with 11 bases between. Germline V gene sequence: CDR1 GEAIGNYY, CDR2 EKD. CDR3 residues: CACDTLGLYTDKLIF. CDR3 DNA: TGTGCCTGTGACACTCTGGGATTGTACACCGATAAACTCATCTTT.